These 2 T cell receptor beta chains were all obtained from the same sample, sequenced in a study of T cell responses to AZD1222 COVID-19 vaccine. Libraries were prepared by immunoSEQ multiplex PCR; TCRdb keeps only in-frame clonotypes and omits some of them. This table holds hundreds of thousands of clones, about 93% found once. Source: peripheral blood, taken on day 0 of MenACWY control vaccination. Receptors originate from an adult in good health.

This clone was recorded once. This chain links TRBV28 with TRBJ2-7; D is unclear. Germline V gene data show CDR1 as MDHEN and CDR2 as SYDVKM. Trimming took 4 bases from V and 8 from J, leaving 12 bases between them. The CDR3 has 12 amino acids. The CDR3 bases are TGTGCCAGCAGTTCTCCCACCGTGCAGCAGTACTTC. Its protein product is CASSSPTVQQYF.

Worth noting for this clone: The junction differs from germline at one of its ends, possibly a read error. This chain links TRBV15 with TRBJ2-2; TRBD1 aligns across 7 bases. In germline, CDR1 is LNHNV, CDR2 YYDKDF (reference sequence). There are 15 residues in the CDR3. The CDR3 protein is CATSGDRVETGELFF. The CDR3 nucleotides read TGTGCCACCAGCGGAGACAGGGTAGAAACCGGGGAGCTGTTTTTT.